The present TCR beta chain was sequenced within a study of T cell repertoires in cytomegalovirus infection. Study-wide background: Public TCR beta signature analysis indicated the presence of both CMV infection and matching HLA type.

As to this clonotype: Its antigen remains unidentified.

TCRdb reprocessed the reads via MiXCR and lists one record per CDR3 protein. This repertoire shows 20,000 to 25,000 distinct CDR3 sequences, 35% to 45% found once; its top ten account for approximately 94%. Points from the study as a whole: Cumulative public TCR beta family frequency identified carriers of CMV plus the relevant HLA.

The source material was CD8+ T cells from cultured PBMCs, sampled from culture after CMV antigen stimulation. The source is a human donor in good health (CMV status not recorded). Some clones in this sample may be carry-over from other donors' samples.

The CDR3 DNA reads TGCGCCAGCACCGGGGGACAGAATGAAGCTTTCTTT. Protein sequence: CASTGGQNEAFF. The chain links TRBV5-1 to TRBJ1-1; 7 bases fit TRBD1. The V segment lost 6 bases and the J segment 7 bases; nucleotides outside the gene matches: 6. CDR1 is SGHRS, CDR2 YFSETQ, per germline. This CDR3 is built from 12 residues.